A single sample gave rise to the 3 T cell receptor beta chains below, sequenced in a study of T-cell reconstitution after alpha-beta-depleted transplantation in children. Preparation of the TCRbeta library used unique molecular identifiers. MiXCR was run by TCRdb on the PCR reads, yielding one entry per CDR3 protein. Counted here are 500,000 or so distinct CDR3 sequences, 30% to 35% occurring once; the ten biggest clones make up around 2.3%. Here the sequenced sample was PBMCs from the stem cell graft donor, taken from the stem cell graft. The receptors shown here come from a human donor who donated a stem cell graft to a child with aplastic anemia.

The V call is TRBV18, the J call TRBJ2-1, with D unclear. Trimming pared 0 bases from V and 11 bases from J, leaving 8 bases between. Germline CDR1 is KGHSH and CDR2 is LQKENI. This CDR3 region has 12 residues. The CDR3 here is CASSPPASQQFF. The CDR3 DNA reads as TGTGCCAGCTCACCACCGGCCAGTCAGCAGTTCTTC.

The chain combines TRBV12-3 or TRBV12-4 with TRBJ2-7; D possibly corresponds to TRBD2 (6 bases). The CDR3 consists of 14 residues. Trimming removed 6 bases at V and 3 bases at J, with 15 bases between. The CDR3 sequence is CASSRGTGNYEQYV. For the CDR3, the DNA is TGTGCCAGCAGCCGCGGGACTGGCAACTACGAGCAGTACGTC.

This chain joins TRBV20-1 and TRBJ2-1; 9 bases match TRBD2. The CDR3 is 18 amino acids. The junction had 11 bases not matched to a gene; V was cut back by 0 bases and J by 2 bases. Germline V gene sequence: CDR1 DFQATT, CDR2 SNEGSKA (reference sequence). The CDR3 region is CSARDQSGTSGPYNEQFF. The CDR3 DNA sequence: TGCAGTGCTAGAGATCAGAGTGGAACTAGCGGGCCCTACAATGAGCAGTTCTTC.